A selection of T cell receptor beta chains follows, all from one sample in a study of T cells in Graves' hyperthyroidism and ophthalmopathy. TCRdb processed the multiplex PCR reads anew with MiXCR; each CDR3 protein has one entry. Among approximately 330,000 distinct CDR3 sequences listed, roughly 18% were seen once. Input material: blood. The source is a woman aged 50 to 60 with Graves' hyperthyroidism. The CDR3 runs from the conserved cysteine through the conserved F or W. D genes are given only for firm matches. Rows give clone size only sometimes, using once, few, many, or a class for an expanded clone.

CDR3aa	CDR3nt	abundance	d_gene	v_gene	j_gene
CASTPQGATDTQYF	TGTGCCAGCACGCCCCAGGGGGCGACGGATACGCAGTATTTT	few	TRBD1	TRBV9	TRBJ2-3
CSVEELTYNEQFF	TGCAGCGTTGAGGAGCTAACCTACAATGAGCAGTTCTTC	few	NA	TRBV29-1	TRBJ2-1
CASGLLGETQYF	TGTGCTAGTGGTCTACTGGGAGAGACCCAGTACTTC	few	NA	TRBV12-5	TRBJ2-5
CASSLGGWTEAFF	TGTGCCAGCAGCTTAGGCGGGTGGACTGAAGCTTTCTTT	NA	NA	TRBV7-8	TRBJ1-1
CASRWGSTEAFF	TGTGCCAGCAGATGGGGGAGCACTGAAGCTTTCTTT	NA	NA	TRBV7-9	TRBJ1-1
CASSLPTGLLNEKLFF	TGCGCCAGCAGCTTACCAACAGGGCTCCTTAATGAAAAACTGTTTTTT	few	NA	TRBV5-1	TRBJ1-4
CASSLTGGPRVGNEQFF	TGCGCCAGCAGCTTGACGGGAGGGCCTCGGGTAGGCAATGAGCAGTTCTTC	many	TRBD2	TRBV5-1	TRBJ2-1
CVSSAGQTNTEAFF	TGTGTCAGCAGTGCGGGACAGACGAACACTGAAGCTTTCTTT	NA	TRBD1	TRBV6-1	TRBJ1-1
CASSPLVLTGAYGYTF	TGTGCCAGCAGCCCACTGGTGCTGACAGGGGCCTACGGCTACACCTTC	many	TRBD1	TRBV11-3	TRBJ1-2
CARAVPASGGDTQYF	TGTGCCAGAGCCGTCCCGGCTAGCGGGGGAGATACGCAGTATTTT	many	TRBD2	TRBV11-3	TRBJ2-3
CSAPRDDSYNEQFF	TGCAGTGCGCCGCGGGATGACTCCTACAATGAGCAGTTCTTC	many	NA	TRBV20-1	TRBJ2-1
CASSRGTPPSYEQYF	TGCGCCAGCAGCCGCGGGACACCACCATCCTACGAGCAGTACTTC	few	NA	TRBV4-1	TRBJ2-7
CSAGPPGGGGNTIYF	TGCAGTGCTGGCCCCCCGGGAGGGGGCGGAAACACCATATATTTT	NA	TRBD1	TRBV20-1	TRBJ1-3
CASSEVWTSGADQPQHF	TGTGCCAGCAGTGAAGTTTGGACGTCAGGGGCCGATCAGCCCCAGCATTTT	few	NA	TRBV2	TRBJ1-5
CASKWTGEETQYF	TGTGCCAGCAAGTGGACTGGCGAAGAGACCCAGTACTTC	few	NA	TRBV2	TRBJ2-5
CASRELLAGYNEQFF	TGTGCCAGCAGGGAACTCCTAGCGGGGTACAATGAGCAGTTCTTC	NA	TRBD2	TRBV6-1	TRBJ2-1
CASSLNPTGGLGEKLFF	TGCGCCAGCAGCCTCAATCCGACAGGGGGTTTAGGTGAAAAACTGTTTTTT	few	TRBD1	TRBV5-1	TRBJ1-4
CASSTGQGYGYTF	TGCGCCAGCAGCACCGGACAGGGCTATGGCTACACCTTC	few	TRBD1	TRBV5-1	TRBJ1-2